Listed below are T cell receptor beta chains from one sample, sequenced in a study of regulatory and conventional T cells in RAG deficiency. Libraries were prepared by immunoSEQ multiplex PCR; TCRdb keeps only in-frame clonotypes and omits some of them. The data contain 6,500 to 7,000 clones, approximately 82% of them singletons. The data also belong to a second study, concerning regulatory T cells.

Material: CD8+ T cells sorted from blood. The receptor set was obtained from a human donor in good health. CDR3s leave out the opening cysteine and the closing phenylalanine or tryptophan.

v_gene	j_gene	CDR3aa
TRBV7-9	TRBJ1-1	ASRSGRHANTEAF
TRBV4-1	TRBJ1-6	ASSQGPTDYNSPLH
TRBV5-8	TRBJ2-1	ASSLALNEQF
TRBV21-1	TRBJ2-7	ASSKVRGDYPNEQY
TRBV19	TRBJ2-7	ASSTAYEQY
TRBV27	TRBJ1-1	ASSLVIQTEAF
TRBV7-9	TRBJ1-1	ASSLEVGAWAF
TRBV4-2	TRBJ2-3	ASSQEAGGPDTQY
TRBV11-1	TRBJ1-2	ASSLKGSYGYT
TRBV30	TRBJ1-1	AWSWGAAEAF
TRBV27	TRBJ2-1	ASSYSGGGNEQF
TRBV19	TRBJ1-1	ASSKQGLGTEAF
TRBV9	TRBJ1-3	ASSVSGDGNTIY
TRBV19	TRBJ2-7	ASSARTGMAYEQY
TRBV7-9	TRBJ2-5	ASSLGEGAEGTQY
TRBV18	TRBJ1-5	ASSPRAGQGANQPQH
TRBV9	TRBJ2-7	ASSGNNRGQSSYEQY
TRBV11-2	TRBJ2-1	ASSLTFGGRGEQF
TRBV9	TRBJ2-7	ASSSDRGGYEQY
TRBV6-5	TRBJ1-2	ASSEWGAFDGYT
TRBV2	TRBJ1-1	ASSKPGQGSYNTEAF
TRBV6-5	TRBJ2-1	ASREEEQF
TRBV19	TRBJ1-1	ASSWGNTEAF
TRBV6-5	TRBJ2-7	ASSLRLVGYEQY
TRBV27	TRBJ1-1	ASSKGTMNTEAF
TRBV2	TRBJ2-7	ASSEGAEPLTYEQY
TRBV19	TRBJ2-2	ASTYDRRATGELF
TRBV5-1	TRBJ1-2	ASSAVPGDYGYT
TRBV5-4	TRBJ2-3	ASSWGAGPN
TRBV6-1	TRBJ1-6	ASSPWGESPLH
TRBV7-7	TRBJ2-7	ASGTGSGEQY
TRBV7-8	TRBJ2-7	ASSPGGYSYEQY
TRBV7-3	TRBJ1-2	ASSPGQHYT
TRBV4-1	TRBJ2-2	ASSQNEGVTGELF
TRBV19	TRBJ2-7	ASPDLGAVHEQY
TRBV6-5	TRBJ2-3	ASSSWTSGGADTQY
TRBV10-3	TRBJ2-3	AISETGGLADTQY
TRBV27	TRBJ1-2	ASSFRGQAYGYT
TRBV5-6	TRBJ2-5	ASSFASGQETQY
TRBV19	TRBJ2-2	ASKEGPPANTGELF
TRBV21-1	TRBJ2-1	ASIAVGGDSSSYNEQF
TRBV4-1	TRBJ1-5	ASSQMTGDQPQH
TRBV7-8	TRBJ1-2	ASSLGLSSAGYT
TRBV7-3	TRBJ2-3	ASSSSGGRTDTQY
TRBV6-5	TRBJ2-5	ASRFTETQY
TRBV2	TRBJ2-7	ASRPSGALDEQY
TRBV27	TRBJ2-1	ASSLALEAPYNEQF
TRBV11-2	TRBJ2-1	ASSLLEVLNEQF
TRBV27	TRBJ2-7	ASSPGTGPSGGYEQY
TRBV11-3	TRBJ2-7	ASSLGSGQDN
TRBV9	TRBJ2-6	ASSGDSLSGANVLT
TRBV5-6	TRBJ1-1	ASSFAGSGAF
TRBV7-6	TRBJ1-1	ASSSTPGQGKAEAF
TRBV5-4	TRBJ1-2	ASSQTAVPYGYT